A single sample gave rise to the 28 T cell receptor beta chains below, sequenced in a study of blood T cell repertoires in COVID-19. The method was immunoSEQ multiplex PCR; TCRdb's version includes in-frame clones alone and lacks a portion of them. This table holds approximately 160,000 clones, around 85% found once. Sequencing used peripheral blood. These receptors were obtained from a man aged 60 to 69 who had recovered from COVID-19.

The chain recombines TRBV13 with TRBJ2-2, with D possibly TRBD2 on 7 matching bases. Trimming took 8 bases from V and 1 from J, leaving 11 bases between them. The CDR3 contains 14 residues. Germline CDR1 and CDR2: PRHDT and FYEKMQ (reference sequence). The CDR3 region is CASQRGGNTGELFF. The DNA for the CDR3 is TGTGCCAGCCAGAGGGGGGGGAACACCGGGGAGCTGTTTTTT.

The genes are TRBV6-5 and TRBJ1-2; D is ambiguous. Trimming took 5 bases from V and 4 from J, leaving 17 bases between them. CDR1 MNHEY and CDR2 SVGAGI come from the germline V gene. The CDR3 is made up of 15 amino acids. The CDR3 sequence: CASSTPSRDFYGYTF. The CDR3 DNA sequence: TGTGCCAGCAGTACTCCGTCCCGGGATTTCTATGGCTACACCTTC.

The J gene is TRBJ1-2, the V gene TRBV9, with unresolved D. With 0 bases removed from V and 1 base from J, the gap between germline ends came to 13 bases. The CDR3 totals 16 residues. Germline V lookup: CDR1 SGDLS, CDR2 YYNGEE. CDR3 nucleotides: TGTGCCAGCAGCGTAGGCCGGGCGGGGAGTAACTATGGCTACACCTTC. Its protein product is CASSVGRAGSNYGYTF. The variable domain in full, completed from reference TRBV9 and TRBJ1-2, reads DSGVTQTPKHLITATGQRVTLRCSPRSGDLSVYWYQQSLDQGLQFLIQYYNGEERAKGNILERFSAQQFPDLHSELNLSSLELGDSALYFCASSVGRAGSNYGYTFGSGTRLTVV.

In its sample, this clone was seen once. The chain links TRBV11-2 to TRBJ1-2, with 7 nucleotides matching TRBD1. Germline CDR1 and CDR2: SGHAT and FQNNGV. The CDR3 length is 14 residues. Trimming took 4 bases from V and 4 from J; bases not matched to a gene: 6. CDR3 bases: TGTGCCAGCAGCTATACACAGGGGAGCTATGGCTACACCTTC. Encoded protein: CASSYTQGSYGYTF.

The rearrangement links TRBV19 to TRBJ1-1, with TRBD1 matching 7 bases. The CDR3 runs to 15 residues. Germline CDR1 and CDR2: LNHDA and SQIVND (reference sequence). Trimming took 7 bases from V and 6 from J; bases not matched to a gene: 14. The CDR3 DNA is TGTGCCAGTATATACCGCAGGGGGTTCCTCGCTGAAGCTTTCTTT. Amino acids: CASIYRRGFLAEAFF.

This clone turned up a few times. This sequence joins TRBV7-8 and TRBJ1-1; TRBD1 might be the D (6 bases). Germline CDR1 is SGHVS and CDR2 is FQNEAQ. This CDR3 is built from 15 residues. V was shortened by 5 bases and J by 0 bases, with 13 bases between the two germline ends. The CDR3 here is CASSPSDRLNTEAFF. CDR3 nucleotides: TGTGCCAGCAGCCCGAGCGACAGGCTGAACACTGAAGCTTTCTTT. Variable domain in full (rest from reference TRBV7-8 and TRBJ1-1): GAGVSQSPRYKVAKRGQDVALRCDPISGHVSLFWYQQALGQGPEFLTYFQNEAQLDKSGLPSDRFFAERPEGSVSTLKIQRTQQEDSAVYLCASSPSDRLNTEAFFGQGTRLTVV.

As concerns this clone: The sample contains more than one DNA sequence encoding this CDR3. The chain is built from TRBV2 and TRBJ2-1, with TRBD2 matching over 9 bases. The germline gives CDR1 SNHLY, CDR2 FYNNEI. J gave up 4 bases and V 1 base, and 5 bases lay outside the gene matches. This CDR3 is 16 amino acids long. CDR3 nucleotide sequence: TGTGCCAGCAGTGAAGTACGACTAGCGGTTTACAATGAGCAGTTCTTC. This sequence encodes CASSEVRLAVYNEQFF.

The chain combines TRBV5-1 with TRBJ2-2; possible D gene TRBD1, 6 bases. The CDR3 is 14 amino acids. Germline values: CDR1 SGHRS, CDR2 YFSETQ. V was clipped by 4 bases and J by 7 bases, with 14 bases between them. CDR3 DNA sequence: TGCGCCAGCAGCCTTTACCCACAGGGCGGGGAGCTGTTTTTT. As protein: CASSLYPQGGELFF.

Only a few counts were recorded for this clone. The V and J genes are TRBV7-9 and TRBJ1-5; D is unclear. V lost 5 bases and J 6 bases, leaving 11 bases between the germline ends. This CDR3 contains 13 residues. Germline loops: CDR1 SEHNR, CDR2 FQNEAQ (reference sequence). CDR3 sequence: CASSLNGGQPQHF. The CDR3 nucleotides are TGTGCCAGCAGCCTTAACGGCGGTCAGCCCCAGCATTTT.

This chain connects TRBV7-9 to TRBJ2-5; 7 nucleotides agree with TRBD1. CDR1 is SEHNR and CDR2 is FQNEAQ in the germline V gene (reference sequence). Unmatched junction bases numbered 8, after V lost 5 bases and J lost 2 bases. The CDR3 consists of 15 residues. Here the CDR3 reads CASSAEGTEQETQYF. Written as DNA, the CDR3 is TGTGCCAGCAGCGCGGAAGGGACAGAACAAGAGACCCAGTACTTC.

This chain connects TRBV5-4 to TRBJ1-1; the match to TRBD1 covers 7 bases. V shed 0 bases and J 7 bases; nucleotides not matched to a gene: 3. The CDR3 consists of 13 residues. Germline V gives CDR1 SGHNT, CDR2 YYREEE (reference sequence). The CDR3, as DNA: TGTGCCAGCAGCTTGGGGGGACAGATTGAAGCTTTCTTT. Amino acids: CASSLGGQIEAFF.

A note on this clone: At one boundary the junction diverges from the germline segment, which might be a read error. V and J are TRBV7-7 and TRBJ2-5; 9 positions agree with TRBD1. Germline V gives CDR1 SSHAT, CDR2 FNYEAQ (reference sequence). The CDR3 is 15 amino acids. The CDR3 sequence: CASSLQGQGQETQYF. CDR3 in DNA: TGTGCTAGCAGCCTGCAAGGACAGGGGCAAGAGACCCAGTACTTC. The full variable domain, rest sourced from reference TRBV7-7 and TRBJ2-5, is GAGVSQSPRYKVTKRGQDVTLRCDPISSHATLYWYQQALGQGPEFLTYFNYEAQPDKSGLPSDRFSAERPEGSISTLTIQRTEQRDSAMYRCASSLQGQGQETQYFGPGTRLLVL.

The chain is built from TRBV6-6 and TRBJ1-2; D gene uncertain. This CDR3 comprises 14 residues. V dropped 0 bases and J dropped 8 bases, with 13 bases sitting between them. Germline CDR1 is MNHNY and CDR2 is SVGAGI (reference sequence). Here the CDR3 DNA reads TGTGCCAGCAGTTACTCTGGGCCAGACGGAGGCTACACCTTC. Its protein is CASSYSGPDGGYTF.

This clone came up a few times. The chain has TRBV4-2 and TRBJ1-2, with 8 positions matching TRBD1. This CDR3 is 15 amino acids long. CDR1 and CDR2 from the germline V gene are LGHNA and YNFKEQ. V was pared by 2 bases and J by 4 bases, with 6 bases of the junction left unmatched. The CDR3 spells CASSQPGQGFYGYTF. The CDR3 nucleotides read TGTGCCAGCAGCCAACCCGGACAGGGCTTCTATGGCTACACCTTC.

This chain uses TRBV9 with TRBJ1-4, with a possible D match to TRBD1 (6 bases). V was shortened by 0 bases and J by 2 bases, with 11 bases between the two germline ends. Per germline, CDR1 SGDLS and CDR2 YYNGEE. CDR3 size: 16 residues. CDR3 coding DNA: TGTGCCAGCAGCGTAGCTAGTACAGGGACTAATGAAAAACTGTTTTTT. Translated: CASSVASTGTNEKLFF.

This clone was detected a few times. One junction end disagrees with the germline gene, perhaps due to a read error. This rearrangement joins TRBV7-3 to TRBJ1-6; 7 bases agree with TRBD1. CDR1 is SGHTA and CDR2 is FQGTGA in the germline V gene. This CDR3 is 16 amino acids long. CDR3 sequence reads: CASSLTGQPANSPLHF. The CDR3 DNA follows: TGTGCCAGCAGCCTAACGGGACAGCCGGCTAATTCACCCCTCCACTTT.

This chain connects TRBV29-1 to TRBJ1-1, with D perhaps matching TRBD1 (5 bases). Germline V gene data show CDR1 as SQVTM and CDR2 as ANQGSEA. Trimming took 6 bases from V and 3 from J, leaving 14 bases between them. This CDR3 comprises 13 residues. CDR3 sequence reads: CSVPQGGDTEAFF. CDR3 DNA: TGCAGCGTCCCCCAGGGAGGGGACACTGAAGCTTTCTTT.

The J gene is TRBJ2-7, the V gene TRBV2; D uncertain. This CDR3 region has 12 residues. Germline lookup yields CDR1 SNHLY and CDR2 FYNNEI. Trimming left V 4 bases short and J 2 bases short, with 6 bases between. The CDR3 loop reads CASSVLPYEQYF. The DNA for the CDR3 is TGTGCCAGCAGTGTCCTCCCCTACGAGCAGTACTTC.

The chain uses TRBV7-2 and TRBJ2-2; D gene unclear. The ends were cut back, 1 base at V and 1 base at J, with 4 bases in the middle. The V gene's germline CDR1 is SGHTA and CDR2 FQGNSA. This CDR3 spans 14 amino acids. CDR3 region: CASSLVGNTGELFF. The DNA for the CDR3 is TGTGCCAGCAGCTTAGTCGGGAACACCGGGGAGCTGTTTTTT.

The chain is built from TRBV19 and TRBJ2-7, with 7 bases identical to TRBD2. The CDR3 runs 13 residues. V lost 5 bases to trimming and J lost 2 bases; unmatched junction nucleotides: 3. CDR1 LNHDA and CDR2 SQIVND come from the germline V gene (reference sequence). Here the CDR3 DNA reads TGTGCCAGTAGTGCCGGGGGGACCTACGAGCAGTACTTC. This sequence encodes CASSAGGTYEQYF.

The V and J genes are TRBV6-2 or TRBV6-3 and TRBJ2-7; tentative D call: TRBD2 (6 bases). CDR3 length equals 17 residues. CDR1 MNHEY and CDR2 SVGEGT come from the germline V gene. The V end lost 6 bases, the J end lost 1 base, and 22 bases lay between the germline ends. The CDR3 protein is CASSLRAFRGVSYEQYF. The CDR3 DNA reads TGTGCCAGCAGCCTGAGAGCATTCCGCGGGGTGTCCTACGAGCAGTACTTC.

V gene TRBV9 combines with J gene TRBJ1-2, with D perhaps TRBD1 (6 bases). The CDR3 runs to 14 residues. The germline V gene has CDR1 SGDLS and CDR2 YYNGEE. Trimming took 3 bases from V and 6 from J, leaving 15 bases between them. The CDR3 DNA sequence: TGTGCCAGCAGCGGATACAGGGAAGGGAATGGCTACACCTTC. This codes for CASSGYREGNGYTF.

The CDR3 DNA reads as TGTGCCTGGGCCGAACCCCGGGGAATAATGGGCAATCAGCCCCAGCATTTT. It codes for CAWAEPRGIMGNQPQHF. V usage is TRBV30 and J usage is TRBJ1-5; D not resolved. CDR3 length: 17 amino acids. The germline V gene encodes CDR1 GTSNPN and CDR2 SVGIG (reference sequence). Trimming pared 5 bases from V and 2 bases from J, leaving 22 bases between.

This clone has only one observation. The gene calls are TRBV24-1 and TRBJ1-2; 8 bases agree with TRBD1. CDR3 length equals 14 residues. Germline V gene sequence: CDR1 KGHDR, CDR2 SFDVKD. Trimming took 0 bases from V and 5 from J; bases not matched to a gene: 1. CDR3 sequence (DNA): TGTGCCACCAGTGATTTGAACAGGGGGTATGGCTACACCTTC. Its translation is CATSDLNRGYGYTF.

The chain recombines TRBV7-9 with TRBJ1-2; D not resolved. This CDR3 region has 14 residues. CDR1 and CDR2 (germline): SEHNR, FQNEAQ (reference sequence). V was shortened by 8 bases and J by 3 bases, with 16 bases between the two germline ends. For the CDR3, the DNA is TGTGCCAGCGGCCGGGTCATATATGACTATGGCTACACCTTC. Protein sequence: CASGRVIYDYGYTF.

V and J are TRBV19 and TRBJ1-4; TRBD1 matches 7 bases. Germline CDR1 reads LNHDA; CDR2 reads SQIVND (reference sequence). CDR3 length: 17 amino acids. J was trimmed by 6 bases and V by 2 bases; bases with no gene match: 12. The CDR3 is CASSIRRQRGLDEKLFF. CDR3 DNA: TGTGCCAGTAGTATACGCCGGCAGAGGGGGCTTGATGAAAAACTGTTTTTT.

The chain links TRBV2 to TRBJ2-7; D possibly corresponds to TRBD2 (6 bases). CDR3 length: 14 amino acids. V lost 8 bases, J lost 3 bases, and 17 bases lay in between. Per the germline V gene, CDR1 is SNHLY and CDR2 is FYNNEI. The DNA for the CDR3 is TGTGCCAGCTGTTCCGGGGGAGCCTACTACGAGCAGTACTTC. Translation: CASCSGGAYYEQYF.

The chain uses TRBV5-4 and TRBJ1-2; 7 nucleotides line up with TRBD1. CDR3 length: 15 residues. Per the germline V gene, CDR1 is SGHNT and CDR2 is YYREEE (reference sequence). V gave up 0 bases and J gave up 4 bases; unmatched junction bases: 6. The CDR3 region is CASSLADRDGYGYTF. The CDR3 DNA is TGTGCCAGCAGCTTGGCCGACAGGGATGGCTATGGCTACACCTTC.